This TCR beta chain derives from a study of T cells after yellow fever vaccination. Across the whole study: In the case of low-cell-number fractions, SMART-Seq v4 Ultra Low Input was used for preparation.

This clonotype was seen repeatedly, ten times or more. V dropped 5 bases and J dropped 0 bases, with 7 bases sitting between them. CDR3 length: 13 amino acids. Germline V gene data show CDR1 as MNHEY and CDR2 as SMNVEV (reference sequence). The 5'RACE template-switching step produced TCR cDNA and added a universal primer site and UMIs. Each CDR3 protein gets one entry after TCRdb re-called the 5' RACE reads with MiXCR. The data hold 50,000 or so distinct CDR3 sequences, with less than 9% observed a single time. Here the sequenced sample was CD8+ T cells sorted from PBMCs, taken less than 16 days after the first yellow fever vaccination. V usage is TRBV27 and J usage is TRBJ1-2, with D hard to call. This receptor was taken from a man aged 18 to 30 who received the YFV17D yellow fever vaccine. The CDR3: CASSEASNYGYTF. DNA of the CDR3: TGTGCCAGCAGTGAGGCGTCTAACTATGGCTACACCTTC.